The 26 T cell receptor beta chains below come from one sample, sequenced in a study of cytomegalovirus exposure and HLA in healthy donors. The assay was immunoSEQ multiplex PCR, and TCRdb's table has in-frame clones only and misses some. Counted here are 98,000 or so clones, approximately 85% occurring once; the ten biggest clones make up 3% to 3.5%. The sequenced material came from PBMCs. Receptors originate from a young woman in good health and CMV-seronegative.

The chain links TRBV5-4 to TRBJ1-1; 7 nucleotides align to TRBD1. The CDR3 consists of 14 residues. The junction had 7 bases not matched to a gene; V was cut back by 4 bases and J by 4 bases. CDR1 is SGHNT, CDR2 YYREEE, per germline (reference sequence). CDR3 nucleotide sequence: TGTGCCAGCAGCCCGGACAGGATGGGCACTGAAGCTTTCTTT. Protein: CASSPDRMGTEAFF.

The J gene is TRBJ2-3, the V gene TRBV6-4, with TRBD1 matching 8 bases. CDR3 length: 14 residues. Losses at the gene ends were 6 bases for V and 4 bases for J; bases not matched to a gene: 6. Germline assignment: CDR1 MRHNA and CDR2 SNTAGT. The CDR3 DNA sequence: TGTGCCAGCAGCCCGACAGGGGCATCAGATACGCAGTATTTT. It yields the protein CASSPTGASDTQYF.

The chain uses TRBV6-4 and TRBJ2-7; either TRBD1 or TRBD2 may fit D (9 bases each). Germline V gene sequence: CDR1 MRHNA, CDR2 SNTAGT. V shed 9 bases and J shed 4 bases, with 28 bases lying between them. This CDR3 spans 17 amino acids. CDR3 loop: CARPGQGALAGSYEQYF. The CDR3 nucleotides are TGTGCCAGACCGGGACAGGGAGCCCTAGCGGGGTCATACGAGCAGTACTTC.

The rearrangement uses TRBV14 and TRBJ1-2; D may be TRBD1 (5 bases). The CDR3 is made up of 15 amino acids. V dropped 2 bases and J dropped 1 base, with 11 bases sitting between them. CDR1 SGHDN and CDR2 FVKESK come from the germline V gene. CDR3 amino acids: CASSQSGGINYGYTF. CDR3 DNA: TGTGCCAGCAGCCAATCCGGGGGAATTAACTATGGCTACACCTTC.

V gene TRBV5-4 combines with J gene TRBJ2-2; 7 nucleotides align to TRBD2. J lost 3 bases, V lost 2 bases, and 7 bases had no gene match. The length of the CDR3 is 16 residues. Germline values: CDR1 SGHNT, CDR2 YYREEE (reference sequence). The CDR3 sequence: CASSLAGPADTGELFF. As DNA, the CDR3 is TGTGCCAGCAGCTTAGCGGGGCCCGCCGACACCGGGGAGCTGTTTTTT. Drawing the rest from reference TRBV5-4 and TRBJ2-2, the complete variable domain is ETGVTQSPTHLIKTRGQQVTLRCSSQSGHNTVSWYQQALGQGPQFIFQYYREEENGRGNFPPRFSGLQFPNYSSELNVNALELDDSALYLCASSLAGPADTGELFFGEGSRLTVL.

This clone has more than one count but fewer than ten. The chain joins TRBV28 to TRBJ2-7, with 13 nucleotides matching TRBD2. Losses at the gene ends were 5 bases for V and 2 bases for J; bases not matched to a gene: 6. Germline V gene lookup returns CDR1 MDHEN and CDR2 SYDVKM. The length of the CDR3 is 16 residues. The chain's CDR3 is CASSPGTSGVPYEQYF. CDR3 nucleotide sequence: TGTGCCAGCAGTCCAGGGACTAGCGGGGTGCCCTACGAGCAGTACTTC. Drawing the rest from reference TRBV28 and TRBJ2-7, the complete variable domain is DVKVTQSSRYLVKRTGEKVFLECVQDMDHENMFWYRQDPGLGLRLIYFSYDVKMKEKGDIPEGYSVSREKKERFSLILESASTNQTSMYLCASSPGTSGVPYEQYFGPGTRLTVT.

This chain uses TRBV9 with TRBJ1-1, with 9 nucleotides matching TRBD1. Per germline, CDR1 SGDLS and CDR2 YYNGEE. The CDR3 has 16 amino acids. After removal of 3 bases from V and 0 bases from J, the junction contained 6 bases not matched to a gene. CDR3 DNA sequence: TGTGCCAGCAGCGCCCCGGGACAGGGTCTGAACACTGAAGCTTTCTTT. Protein sequence: CASSAPGQGLNTEAFF.

This sequence joins TRBV30 and TRBJ1-2; D unclear. Per germline, CDR1 GTSNPN and CDR2 SVGIG (reference sequence). The CDR3 covers 14 residues. V lost 2 bases and J 6 bases, leaving 16 bases between the germline ends. The CDR3: CAWSRPPGVHGYTF. The CDR3 bases are TGTGCCTGGAGTAGACCTCCCGGGGTACATGGCTACACCTTC.

The chain links TRBV5-1 to TRBJ1-6, with no clear D. The CDR3 contains 17 residues. Germline V gives CDR1 SGHRS, CDR2 YFSETQ. Trimming removed 3 bases from V and 7 bases from J, with 20 bases in between. CDR3 in DNA: TGCGCCAGCAGCTCCTATTTACAGTGGGAGGGAAATTCACCCCTCCACTTT. Its translation is CASSSYLQWEGNSPLHF.

The chain has TRBV27 and TRBJ2-5, with 8 bases lining up with TRBD2. After removal of 5 bases from V and 5 bases from J, the junction contained 10 bases not matched to a gene. CDR1 MNHEY and CDR2 SMNVEV come from the germline V gene (reference sequence). The CDR3 is 15 amino acids. CDR3 sequence: CASSPRGAGGETQYF. The DNA for the CDR3 is TGTGCCAGCAGTCCGCGGGGTGCGGGAGGCGAGACCCAGTACTTC.

The chain joins TRBV27 to TRBJ1-5; a weak D match, TRBD1 (5 bases). Germline CDR1 reads MNHEY; CDR2 reads SMNVEV (reference sequence). The CDR3 is 15 amino acids. The germline V and J ends were trimmed by 6 bases and 6 bases, with 18 bases remaining between them. The CDR3 sequence: CASRNLGEVFQPQHF. For the CDR3, the DNA is TGTGCCAGCAGAAACCTAGGGGAGGTTTTTCAGCCCCAGCATTTT.

The V and J genes are TRBV7-6 and TRBJ2-7; 9 bases map to TRBD1. The CDR3 totals 14 residues. After removal of 8 bases from V and 0 bases from J, the junction contained 5 bases not matched to a gene. Germline loops: CDR1 SGHVS, CDR2 FNYEAQ. The CDR3 region has the DNA TGTGCCAGCTCCACGGGACAGGGCTCCTACGAGCAGTACTTC. It specifies CASSTGQGSYEQYF.

This clone was found a few times. This chain joins TRBV5-1 and TRBJ2-1, with TRBD2 matching over 9 bases. The CDR3 extends over 15 amino acids. Germline trimming cut 4 bases from V and 5 bases from J; bases unmatched to any gene: 7. Germline values: CDR1 SGHRS, CDR2 YFSETQ. The CDR3 is CASSPGTSPNNEQFF. CDR3 in DNA: TGCGCCAGCAGCCCCGGGACTAGCCCTAACAATGAGCAGTTCTTC. Full variable domain (remainder filled in from reference TRBV5-1 and TRBJ2-1): KAGVTQTPRYLIKTRGQQVTLSCSPISGHRSVSWYQQTPGQGLQFLFEYFSETQRNKGNFPGRFSGRQFSNSRSEMNVSTLELGDSALYLCASSPGTSPNNEQFFGPGTRLTVL.

J is TRBJ1-1 and V is TRBV25-1, with 8 bases aligning to TRBD1. Germline CDR1 is MGHDK and CDR2 is SYGVNS. This CDR3 is built from 14 residues. V trimming: 5 bases; J trimming: 3 bases; junction bases outside the gene matches: 5. CDR3 sequence: CASSSQDRDTEAFF. The CDR3 coding sequence is TGTGCCAGCAGTTCCCAGGACAGGGACACTGAAGCTTTCTTT.

The chain couples TRBV27 to TRBJ1-5, with TRBD1 matching over 7 bases. Looked up from germline, CDR1 is MNHEY and CDR2 is SMNVEV (reference sequence). The CDR3 contains 13 residues. With V trimmed by 6 bases and J by 5 bases, 4 bases remained unmatched. For the CDR3, the DNA is TGTGCCAGCAGCTACAGGGGTTATCAGCCCCAGCATTTT. Its translation: CASSYRGYQPQHF.

A single count supports this clone. The chain couples TRBV9 to TRBJ2-7; D is uncertain. The CDR3 contains 15 residues. Germline-derived CDR1 and CDR2 are SGDLS and YYNGEE. V was shortened by 0 bases and J by 0 bases, with 10 bases between the two germline ends. In DNA form, the CDR3 reads TGTGCCAGCAGCGTAGGGGCCTCAAGCTCCTACGAGCAGTACTTC. Protein: CASSVGASSSYEQYF.

The rearrangement joins TRBV5-4 to TRBJ1-2; tentatively, D is TRBD1 (5 bases). Trimming removed 5 bases at V and 8 bases at J, with 16 bases between. Germline lookup yields CDR1 SGHNT and CDR2 YYREEE (reference sequence). The CDR3 loop spans 13 amino acids. The CDR3, as DNA: TGTGCCAGCAGTTACCTCGGGGGAGTCGGCTACACCTTC. Translating gives CASSYLGGVGYTF.

The chain links TRBV28 to TRBJ2-1; 9 bases align to TRBD2. V was clipped by 9 bases and J by 4 bases; unmatched bases: 10. The CDR3 sequence is 15 residues long. Germline V gene data show CDR1 as MDHEN and CDR2 as SYDVKM. The CDR3 sequence: CASGELAGPYNEQFF. DNA for the CDR3: TGTGCCAGTGGGGAACTAGCGGGCCCTTACAATGAGCAGTTCTTC. Full variable domain (remainder filled in from reference TRBV28 and TRBJ2-1): DVKVTQSSRYLVKRTGEKVFLECVQDMDHENMFWYRQDPGLGLRLIYFSYDVKMKEKGDIPEGYSVSREKKERFSLILESASTNQTSMYLCASGELAGPYNEQFFGPGTRLTVL.

The V gene is TRBV6-5, the J gene TRBJ1-1; TRBD1 matches at 8 bases. The CDR3 covers 14 residues. V lost 3 bases and J lost 1; bases outside the gene matches: 1. Germline assignment: CDR1 MNHEY and CDR2 SVGAGI. As DNA, the CDR3 is TGTGCCAGCAGTTATGGGACAGGGAACACTGAAGCTTTCTTT. Its protein product is CASSYGTGNTEAFF.

The chain has TRBV6-1 and TRBJ2-7; tentatively, D is TRBD1 (6 bases). The CDR3 loop spans 14 amino acids. Germline loops: CDR1 MNHNS, CDR2 SASEGT. Trimming left V 4 bases short and J 6 bases short, with 16 bases between. The CDR3 DNA reads as TGTGCCAGCAGTGCCTGGACAGCACCCAGCGAGCAGTACTTC. It encodes CASSAWTAPSEQYF.

The rearrangement joins TRBV5-4 to TRBJ1-2; D not certain. V was shortened by 0 bases and J by 2 bases, with 8 bases between the two germline ends. This CDR3 spans 14 amino acids. CDR1 SGHNT and CDR2 YYREEE come from the germline V gene (reference sequence). The CDR3 DNA sequence: TGTGCCAGCAGCTTGGAAGGGAGAAACTATGGCTACACCTTC. Its translation: CASSLEGRNYGYTF. Looking up the rest from reference TRBV5-4 and TRBJ1-2 gives the full variable domain: ETGVTQSPTHLIKTRGQQVTLRCSSQSGHNTVSWYQQALGQGPQFIFQYYREEENGRGNFPPRFSGLQFPNYSSELNVNALELDDSALYLCASSLEGRNYGYTFGSGTRLTVV.

J is TRBJ2-1 and V is TRBV11-3, with 13 bases lining up with TRBD2. The trim removed 5 bases at V and 6 bases at J, leaving 10 bases unmatched. From germline, CDR1 is SGHNT and CDR2 YENEEA. CDR3 length: 17 amino acids. CDR3 bases: TGTGCCAGCAGCCCTTCCGGGACTAGCGGGGAGACCAATGAGCAGTTCTTC. This gives the protein CASSPSGTSGETNEQFF.

The chain couples TRBV5-1 to TRBJ1-6, with 9 bases lining up with TRBD1. Germline loops: CDR1 SGHRS, CDR2 YFSETQ. After removal of 0 bases from V and 6 bases from J, the junction contained 1 base not matched to a gene. The CDR3 totals 15 residues. This CDR3 is CASSLAGQGNSPLHF. The CDR3 DNA follows: TGCGCCAGCAGCTTGGCGGGACAGGGTAATTCACCCCTCCACTTT.

The V gene is TRBV5-1, the J gene TRBJ2-7; D is possibly TRBD1 (6 bases). This CDR3 is 12 amino acids long. CDR1 SGHRS and CDR2 YFSETQ come from the germline V gene. With 5 bases removed from V and 6 bases from J, the gap between germline ends came to 12 bases. Here the CDR3 DNA reads TGCGCCAGCAGAAGGGTAGGGGGCGAGCAGTACTTC. Amino acid sequence: CASRRVGGEQYF.

The chain has TRBV2 and TRBJ2-7; a weak D match, TRBD2 (5 bases). The V gene lost 7 bases and the J gene lost 3 bases, with 13 bases spanning the gap. This CDR3 is built from 13 residues. Looked up from germline, CDR1 is SNHLY and CDR2 is FYNNEI. CDR3 in amino acids: CASNDQLDYEQYF. In DNA, the CDR3 is TGTGCCAGCAATGACCAACTAGACTACGAGCAGTACTTC.

The rearrangement joins TRBV5-1 to TRBJ1-1; D uncertain. This CDR3 has 13 residues. Per the germline V gene, CDR1 is SGHRS and CDR2 is YFSETQ. V was shortened by 5 bases and J by 1 base, with 9 bases between the two germline ends. CDR3 residues: CASREEGNTEAFF. The CDR3 DNA sequence: TGCGCCAGCAGGGAGGAGGGGAACACTGAAGCTTTCTTT.